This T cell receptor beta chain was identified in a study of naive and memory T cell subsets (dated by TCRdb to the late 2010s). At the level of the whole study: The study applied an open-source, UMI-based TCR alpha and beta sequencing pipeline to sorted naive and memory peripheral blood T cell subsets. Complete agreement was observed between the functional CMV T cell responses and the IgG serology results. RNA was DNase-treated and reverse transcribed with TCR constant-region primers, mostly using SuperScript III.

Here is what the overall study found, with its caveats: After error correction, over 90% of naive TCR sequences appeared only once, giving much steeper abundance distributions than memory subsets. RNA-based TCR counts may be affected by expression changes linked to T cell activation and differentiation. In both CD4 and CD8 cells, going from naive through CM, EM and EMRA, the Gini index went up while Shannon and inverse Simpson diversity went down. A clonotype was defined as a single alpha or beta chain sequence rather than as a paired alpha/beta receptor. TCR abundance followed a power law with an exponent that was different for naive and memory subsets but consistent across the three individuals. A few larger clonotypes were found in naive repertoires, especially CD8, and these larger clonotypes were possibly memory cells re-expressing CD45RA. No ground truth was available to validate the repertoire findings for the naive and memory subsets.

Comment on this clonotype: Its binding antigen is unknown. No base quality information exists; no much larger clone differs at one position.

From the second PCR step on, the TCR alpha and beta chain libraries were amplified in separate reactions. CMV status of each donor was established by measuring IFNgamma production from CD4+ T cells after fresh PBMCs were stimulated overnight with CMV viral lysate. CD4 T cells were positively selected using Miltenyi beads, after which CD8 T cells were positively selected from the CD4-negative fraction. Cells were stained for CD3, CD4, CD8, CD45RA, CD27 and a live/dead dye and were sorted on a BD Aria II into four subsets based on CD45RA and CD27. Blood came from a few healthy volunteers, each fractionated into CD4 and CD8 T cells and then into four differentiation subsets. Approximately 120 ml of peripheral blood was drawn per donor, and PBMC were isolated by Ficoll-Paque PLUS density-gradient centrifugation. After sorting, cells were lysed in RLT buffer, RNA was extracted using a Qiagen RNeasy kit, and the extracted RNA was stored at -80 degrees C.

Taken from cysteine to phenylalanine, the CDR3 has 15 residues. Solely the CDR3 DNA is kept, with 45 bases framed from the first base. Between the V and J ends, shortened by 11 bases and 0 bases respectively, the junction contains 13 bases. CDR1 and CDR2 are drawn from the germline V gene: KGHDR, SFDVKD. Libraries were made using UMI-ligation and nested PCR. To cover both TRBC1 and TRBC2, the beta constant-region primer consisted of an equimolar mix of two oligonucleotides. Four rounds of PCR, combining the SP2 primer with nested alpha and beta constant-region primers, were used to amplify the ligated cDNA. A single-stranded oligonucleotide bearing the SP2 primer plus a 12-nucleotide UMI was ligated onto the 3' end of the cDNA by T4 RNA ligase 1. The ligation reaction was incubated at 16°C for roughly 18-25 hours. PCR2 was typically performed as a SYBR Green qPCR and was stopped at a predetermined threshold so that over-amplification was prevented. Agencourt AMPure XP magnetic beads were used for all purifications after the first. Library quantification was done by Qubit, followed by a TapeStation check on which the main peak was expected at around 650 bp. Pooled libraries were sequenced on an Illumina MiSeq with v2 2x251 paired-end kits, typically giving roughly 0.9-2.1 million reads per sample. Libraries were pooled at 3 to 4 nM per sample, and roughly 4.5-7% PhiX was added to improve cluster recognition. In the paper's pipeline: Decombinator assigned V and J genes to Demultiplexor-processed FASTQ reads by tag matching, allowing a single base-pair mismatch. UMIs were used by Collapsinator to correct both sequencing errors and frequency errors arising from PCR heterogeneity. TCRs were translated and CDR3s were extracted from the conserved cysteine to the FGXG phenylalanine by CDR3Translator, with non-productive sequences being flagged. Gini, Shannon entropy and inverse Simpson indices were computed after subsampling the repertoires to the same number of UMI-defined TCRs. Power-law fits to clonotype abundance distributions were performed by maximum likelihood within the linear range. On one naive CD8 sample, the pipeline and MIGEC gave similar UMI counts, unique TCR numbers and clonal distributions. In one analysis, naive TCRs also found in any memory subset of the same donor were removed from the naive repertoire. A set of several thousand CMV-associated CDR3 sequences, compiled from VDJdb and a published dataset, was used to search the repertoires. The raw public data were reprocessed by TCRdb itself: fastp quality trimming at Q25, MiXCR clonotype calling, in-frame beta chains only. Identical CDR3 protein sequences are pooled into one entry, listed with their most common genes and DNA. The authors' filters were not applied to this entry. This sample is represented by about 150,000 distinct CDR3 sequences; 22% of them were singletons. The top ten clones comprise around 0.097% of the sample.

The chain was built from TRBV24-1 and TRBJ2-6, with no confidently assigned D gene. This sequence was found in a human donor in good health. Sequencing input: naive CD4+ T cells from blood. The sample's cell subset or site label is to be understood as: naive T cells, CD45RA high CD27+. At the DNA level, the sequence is TGTGCCAACGCCGGACGATTCTCTGGGGCCAACGTCCTGACTTTC. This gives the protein CANAGRFSGANVLTF.